A single sample gave rise to the 18 T cell receptor beta chains below, sequenced in a study of blood T cell repertoires in COVID-19. The protocol was immunoSEQ multiplex PCR, while the TCRdb copy is restricted to in-frame clones and leaves out a portion. The profile shows 60,000 to 70,000 clones, 75% to 95% of them singletons. The sequenced sample was peripheral blood. These receptors were taken from a human donor with active COVID-19. The donor label of this sample is uncertain.

This clone was recorded only once. The chain couples TRBV2 to TRBJ2-1; 11 bases agree with TRBD2. The ends lost 5 bases at V and 1 base at J; junction bases unmatched: 7. CDR1 is SNHLY and CDR2 is FYNNEI in the germline V gene. This CDR3 has 17 amino acids. The CDR3 bases are TGTGCCAGCAGTAAGGGGCTAGCGGGAGGATCCTACAATGAGCAGTTCTTC. Translated: CASSKGLAGGSYNEQFF.

The CDR3 here is CATSERLAGNNEQFF. The CDR3 bases are TGTGCCACCAGTGAAAGACTAGCGGGGAACAATGAGCAGTTCTTC. The chain combines TRBV24-1 with TRBJ2-1; TRBD2 aligns across 11 bases. Unmatched junction bases numbered 3, after V lost 4 bases and J lost 5 bases. From germline, CDR1 is KGHDR and CDR2 SFDVKD. The CDR3 runs to 15 residues.

The chain recombines TRBV9 with TRBJ2-3; TRBD2 aligns across 9 bases. With 2 bases clipped from V and 4 bases from J, the junction kept 8 bases outside the gene matches. Germline CDR1 SGDLS, CDR2 YYNGEE. The CDR3 covers 16 residues. CDR3 loop: CASSVREGLRSDTQYF. The CDR3 DNA sequence: TGTGCCAGCAGCGTGCGGGAGGGCCTAAGATCAGATACGCAGTATTTT.

The rearrangement joins TRBV18 to TRBJ2-7; weak D call: TRBD1 (7 bases). The CDR3 contains 12 residues. With 8 bases removed from V and 4 bases from J, the gap between germline ends came to 12 bases. In germline, CDR1 is KGHSH, CDR2 LQKENI. CDR3 sequence (DNA): TGTGCCAGCCGCGGGACAGATTACGAGCAGTACTTC. This translates into CASRGTDYEQYF.

This rearrangement joins TRBV5-1 to TRBJ1-5; 12 nucleotides align to TRBD1. Germline-derived CDR1 and CDR2 are SGHRS and YFSETQ. The CDR3 is made up of 15 amino acids. After removal of 4 bases from V and 7 bases from J, the junction contained 6 bases not matched to a gene. In nucleotides, the CDR3 is TGCGCCAGCAGCCCGACCGGGACAGGGGGCCAGCCCCAGCATTTT. It encodes CASSPTGTGGQPQHF. Variable domain in full (rest from reference TRBV5-1 and TRBJ1-5): KAGVTQTPRYLIKTRGQQVTLSCSPISGHRSVSWYQQTPGQGLQFLFEYFSETQRNKGNFPGRFSGRQFSNSRSEMNVSTLELGDSALYLCASSPTGTGGQPQHFGDGTRLSIL.

The chain couples TRBV5-5 to TRBJ1-3, with unresolved D. The CDR3 runs to 17 residues. V gave up 0 bases and J gave up 0 bases, with 13 bases separating them. Germline V gene lookup returns CDR1 SGHKS and CDR2 YYEKEE (reference sequence). The CDR3 DNA sequence: TGTGCCAGCAGCTTGGCGGCTTCAGGAATCTCTGGAAACACCATATATTTT. Translation: CASSLAASGISGNTIYF.

CDR3 sequence: CASSLPRRRGNEQFF. DNA for the CDR3: TGTGCCAGCAGTTTACCTAGGCGGCGGGGCAATGAGCAGTTCTTC. This sequence joins TRBV27 and TRBJ2-1; the D gene is possibly TRBD2 (6 bases). The CDR3 is made up of 15 amino acids. Germline CDR1 and CDR2: MNHEY and SMNVEV (reference sequence). V shed 2 bases and J shed 6 bases, with 14 bases lying between them.

The chain combines TRBV19 with TRBJ2-7, with TRBD2 as a possible D gene (5 bases). The V gene lost 3 bases and the J gene lost 2 bases, with 11 bases spanning the gap. CDR3 length: 14 residues. CDR1 is LNHDA, CDR2 SQIVND, per germline (reference sequence). CDR3 amino acids: CASSIPGETYEQYF. CDR3 nucleotides: TGTGCCAGTAGTATCCCCGGGGAGACCTACGAGCAGTACTTC.

This rearrangement joins TRBV18 to TRBJ2-5; 7 bases agree with TRBD2. The ends lost 6 bases at V and 2 bases at J; junction bases unmatched: 6. This CDR3 has 14 amino acids. In germline, CDR1 is KGHSH, CDR2 LQKENI. For the CDR3, the DNA is TGTGCCAGCTCGCGGGGGTCAGTACAAGAGACCCAGTACTTC. It is translated as CASSRGSVQETQYF. Complete variable domain (other parts from reference TRBV18 and TRBJ2-5): NAGVMQNPRHLVRRRGQEARLRCSPMKGHSHVYWYRQLPEEGLKFMVYLQKENIIDESGMPKERFSAEFPKEGPSILRIQQVVRGDSAAYFCASSRGSVQETQYFGPGTRLLVL.

The rearrangement uses TRBV10-3 and TRBJ2-2; TRBD2 agrees at 8 bases. V lost 7 bases and J lost 4; bases outside the gene matches: 5. CDR1 ENHRY and CDR2 SYGVKD come from the germline V gene. This CDR3 comprises 14 residues. CDR3 DNA sequence: TGTGCCATCAAGGTGACTAGCGTCACCGGGGAGCTGTTTTTT. This encodes CAIKVTSVTGELFF.

The chain combines TRBV28 with TRBJ2-6, with 8 bases fitting TRBD1. This CDR3 is built from 16 residues. CDR1 MDHEN and CDR2 SYDVKM come from the germline V gene. V lost 5 bases and J lost 6; bases outside the gene matches: 9. The CDR3 here is CASSQIQGDEANVLTF. The CDR3 DNA reads TGTGCCAGCAGTCAGATACAGGGGGACGAGGCCAACGTCCTGACTTTC.

The gene calls are TRBV6-6 and TRBJ1-4, with D unclear. Trimming removed 2 bases at V and 0 bases at J, with 10 bases between. The CDR3 is 16 amino acids. CDR1 is MNHNY, CDR2 SVGAGI, per germline (reference sequence). CDR3 DNA sequence: TGTGCCAGCAGTTACGGGGAGCCTGCAACTAATGAAAAACTGTTTTTT. As protein: CASSYGEPATNEKLFF.

V usage is TRBV6-2 or TRBV6-3 and J usage is TRBJ1-1; 9 nucleotides align to TRBD1. The germline V gene encodes CDR1 MNHEY and CDR2 SVGEGT. This CDR3 has 15 amino acids. The J segment lost 1 base and the V segment lost 4 bases, leaving 4 bases of the junction unmatched. The CDR3 spells CASSSPGQGNTEAFF. The DNA of the CDR3 is TGTGCCAGCAGTTCGCCGGGACAGGGGAACACTGAAGCTTTCTTT.

This clone occurred once. This chain uses TRBV5-1 with TRBJ2-6; the D is unclear. Trimming stripped 1 base from V and 0 bases from J, with 5 bases between. Germline V gives CDR1 SGHRS, CDR2 YFSETQ. The CDR3 has 15 amino acids. CDR3 coding DNA: TGCGCCAGCAGCTTGACAGCCTCTGGGGCCAACGTCCTGACTTTC. Its translation is CASSLTASGANVLTF.

The V gene is TRBV9, the J gene TRBJ2-7; 8 bases align to TRBD1. V lost 1 base, J lost 0 bases, and 6 bases stayed unmatched. The CDR3 runs to 16 residues. Per the germline V gene, CDR1 is SGDLS and CDR2 is YYNGEE. The CDR3 DNA reads TGTGCCAGCAGCGTACCCCGGGACAGGAGCTCCTACGAGCAGTACTTC. This encodes CASSVPRDRSSYEQYF.

The J gene is TRBJ2-2, the V gene TRBV28, with TRBD2 as a possible D gene (6 bases). Germline V gives CDR1 MDHEN, CDR2 SYDVKM. This CDR3 region has 12 residues. Trimming shortened V by 7 bases and J by 7 bases, and 10 bases separated the two germline ends. For the CDR3, the DNA is TGTGCCAGCACCCTAGCGATCGGGGAGCTGTTTTTT. Its protein is CASTLAIGELFF.

J is TRBJ2-3 and V is TRBV19, with a weak D call TRBD2 (5 bases). The CDR3 has 15 residues. CDR1 and CDR2 (germline): LNHDA, SQIVND (reference sequence). The ends were cut back, 4 bases at V and 4 bases at J, with 15 bases in the middle. CDR3 DNA sequence: TGTGCCAGTAGTACCGGACTCTTTGACGCAGATACGCAGTATTTT. This gives the protein CASSTGLFDADTQYF.

The chain couples TRBV4-3 to TRBJ1-6, with TRBD1 as a possible D gene (6 bases). The length of the CDR3 is 18 residues. V was shortened by 0 bases and J by 7 bases, with 19 bases between the two germline ends. Germline CDR1 LGHNA, CDR2 YSLEER. CDR3 sequence: CASSQEGQGLVRNSPLHF. The CDR3, as DNA: TGCGCCAGCAGCCAAGAAGGGCAGGGGTTGGTAAGGAATTCACCCCTCCACTTT.